This T cell receptor delta chain was identified in a study of Vδ1+ human thymocytes. Study findings and constraints: In the thymus, TRG and TRD repertoires looked highly polyclonal with Gaussian CDR3 lengths. Unlike peripheral blood Vdelta1+ controls, thymic delta-chain sequences included 15% to 20% Vdelta2 and few Vdelta3.

V shed 5 bases and J shed 0 bases, with 34 bases lying between them. Germline CDR1 reads TSWWSYY; CDR2 reads QGS. CDR3 length: 22 residues. Regarding this clone: Its specificity is not known.

Sequences come from RNA converted to cDNA by reverse transcription. CDR3 amplicons came from multiplex PCR with pooled V-gene forward and constant-region reverse primers. TCRdb processed the multiplex PCR reads again with the CATT caller. The repertoire holds roughly 56,000 delta-chain clones, approximately 16% seen once, with about 0.4% in the top ten. The chain links TRDV1 to TRDJ1, with D perhaps matching TRDD2 (6 bases). The sequence was collected from a girl under three years old who had congenital heart surgery. Sequenced: Vdelta1+ gamma-delta thymocytes from the thymus. Subset here: FACS-sorted CD3+ TCRalphabeta- TCRVdelta1+ TCRVdelta2- thymocytes. CDR3 residues: CALGPRAIPSLKQRSYTDKLIF. The DNA for the CDR3 is TGTGCTCTTGGGCCCCGCGCCATTCCTAGCCTGAAGCAGCGTTCGTACACCGATAAACTCATCTTT.